This T cell receptor beta chain originates from a study of cytomegalovirus exposure and HLA in healthy donors. General observations from the study: A few chains linked to CMV were shown in vitro to be specific for CMV antigens.

About this clone itself: What it binds is not known.

CDR3 size: 15 residues. Germline CDR1 LGHNA, CDR2 YSLEER. J lost 4 bases, V lost 4 bases, and 8 bases had no gene match. Profiled with immunoSEQ multiplex PCR; TCRdb holds only in-frame clones, not every one. The table shows approximately 300,000 clones, with approximately 90% occurring only once. This chain uses TRBV4-3 with TRBJ2-7; TRBD1 matches 9 bases. This clonotype originated in a woman aged 18 to 35 in good health and CMV-seronegative. The specimen was PBMCs. The CDR3 here is CASSPQRQGGYEQYF. DNA for the CDR3: TGCGCCAGCAGCCCACAGCGACAGGGGGGGTACGAGCAGTACTTC.